The next 13 T cell receptor beta chains were all read from a single sample in a study of cytomegalovirus exposure and HLA in healthy donors. With 60 Vbeta and 13 Jbeta primers, the PCR was carried out. TCRdb's copy holds only in-frame clones and misses some; the assay was immunoSEQ multiplex PCR. This table holds tens of thousands of clones, approximately 70% found once. Sequencing was done on a sample of PBMCs. These receptors came from a woman aged 45-60 years in good health and CMV-seropositive.

The chain combines TRBV5-4 with TRBJ2-1; 9 positions agree with TRBD1. Germline V gene data show CDR1 as SGHNT and CDR2 as YYREEE (reference sequence). V gave up 0 bases and J gave up 7 bases; unmatched junction bases: 2. This CDR3 contains 14 residues. CDR3 DNA: TGTGCCAGCAGCTTGGGGACAGGGGAAAATGAGCAGTTCTTC. It translates to CASSLGTGENEQFF.

This clone was seen once. V is TRBV7-7 and J is TRBJ2-2, with a tentative D call TRBD2 (5 bases). Germline CDR1 and CDR2: SSHAT and FNYEAQ (reference sequence). V dropped 1 base and J dropped 4 bases, with 13 bases sitting between them. This CDR3 spans 16 amino acids. Here the CDR3 reads CASSLVLSSVTGELFF. The CDR3, as DNA: TGTGCCAGCAGCTTAGTTTTGAGTAGCGTCACCGGGGAGCTGTTTTTT.

This sequence joins TRBV2 and TRBJ1-3; 7 bases match TRBD1. This CDR3 has 13 residues. The V and J ends lost 8 bases and 0 bases, in that order; junction bases with no gene match: 1. Germline V gives CDR1 SNHLY, CDR2 FYNNEI. The CDR3 nucleotides are TGTGCCAGCGACAGGGACTCTGGAAACACCATATATTTT. Its translation: CASDRDSGNTIYF.

V is TRBV7-9 and J is TRBJ2-3; a weak D match, TRBD2 (6 bases). The germline CDR1 and CDR2 sequences are SEHNR and FQNEAQ (reference sequence). The V gene lost 5 bases and the J gene lost 2 bases, with 14 bases spanning the gap. This CDR3 comprises 15 residues. The CDR3 is CASSRSGGTTDTQYF. CDR3 bases: TGTGCCAGCAGCCGCAGCGGAGGGACCACAGATACGCAGTATTTT.

This clone has more than one count but fewer than ten. The rearrangement links TRBV7-7 to TRBJ2-1; D is perhaps TRBD2 (5 bases). The CDR3 contains 13 residues. Trimming took off 4 bases at V and 7 bases at J, with 11 bases between the two ends. From germline, CDR1 is SSHAT and CDR2 FNYEAQ (reference sequence). The CDR3 protein is CASSSAEGNEQFF. The CDR3 DNA follows: TGTGCCAGCAGCTCGGCTGAGGGTAATGAGCAGTTCTTC.

This chain connects TRBV9 to TRBJ2-1, with TRBD2 identical over 14 bases. This CDR3 is 16 amino acids long. Trimming at V came to 0 bases and at J to 7 bases, leaving 3 bases not matched to a gene. From germline, CDR1 is SGDLS and CDR2 YYNGEE. In nucleotides, the CDR3 is TGTGCCAGCAGCGTAGTTGGGACTAGCGGGGGTAATGAGCAGTTCTTC. It codes for CASSVVGTSGGNEQFF.

This clone has a single count. The V call is TRBV5-1, the J call TRBJ1-2; tentatively, D is TRBD1 (5 bases). Looked up from germline, CDR1 is SGHRS and CDR2 is YFSETQ. Trimming removed 3 bases from V and 12 bases from J, with 15 bases in between. The CDR3 length is 12 residues. CDR3 sequence (DNA): TGCGCCAGCAGCTCTCAGGTGGGGCGGCACACCTTC. It codes for CASSSQVGRHTF.

A single count supports this clone. The V and J genes are TRBV5-1 and TRBJ2-7; 12 positions match TRBD2. Germline V gene data show CDR1 as SGHRS and CDR2 as YFSETQ. The CDR3 has 17 residues. The junction had 11 bases not matched to a gene; V was cut back by 5 bases and J by 2 bases. CDR3 DNA: TGCGCCAGCAGTACAGTAAAGACTAGCGGGAGTCCCTACGAGCAGTACTTC. As protein: CASSTVKTSGSPYEQYF.

The chain carries TRBV7-9 and TRBJ2-4, with D tentatively TRBD2 (7 bases). The V gene lost 3 bases and the J gene lost 8 bases, with 29 bases spanning the gap. CDR1 and CDR2 (germline): SEHNR, FQNEAQ (reference sequence). The CDR3 spans 19 residues. The CDR3 sequence: CASSLVQGWGGQGADIQYF. DNA of the CDR3: TGTGCCAGCAGCTTGGTTCAGGGGTGGGGGGGCCAGGGCGCGGACATTCAGTACTTC.

This chain joins TRBV4-3 and TRBJ2-1; 8 nucleotides align to TRBD2. CDR1 is LGHNA and CDR2 is YSLEER in the germline V gene. The CDR3 totals 18 residues. V shed 0 bases, J shed 5 bases, and the junction held 12 bases outside the gene matches. The DNA of the CDR3 is TGCGCCAGCAGCCAAGACGTCCCGTCGGGAGGGCCCGACAATGAGCAGTTCTTC. This sequence encodes CASSQDVPSGGPDNEQFF.

This clone was detected only a few times. The chain joins TRBV9 to TRBJ2-3, with 7 bases aligning to TRBD2. The V segment lost 4 bases and the J segment 3 bases; nucleotides outside the gene matches: 5. Per the germline V gene, CDR1 is SGDLS and CDR2 is YYNGEE. The CDR3 has 14 residues. CDR3 amino acids: CASSRAGTTDTQYF. The CDR3 coding sequence is TGTGCCAGCAGCCGAGCGGGGACTACAGATACGCAGTATTTT. The full variable domain, in which reference TRBV9 and TRBJ2-3 provide the parts outside the CDR3, is DSGVTQTPKHLITATGQRVTLRCSPRSGDLSVYWYQQSLDQGLQFLIQYYNGEERAKGNILERFSAQQFPDLHSELNLSSLELGDSALYFCASSRAGTTDTQYFGPGTRLTVL.

The J gene is TRBJ1-2, the V gene TRBV7-2; D ambiguous. CDR1 is SGHTA, CDR2 FQGNSA, per germline. The CDR3 is made up of 13 amino acids. The V gene lost 2 bases and the J gene lost 6 bases, with 10 bases spanning the gap. The CDR3 protein is CASSLSGSNGYTF. The DNA of the CDR3 is TGTGCCAGCAGCTTATCTGGGAGTAATGGCTACACCTTC.

The genes are TRBV6-1 and TRBJ1-2; 7 bases line up with TRBD1. V lost 2 bases, J lost 5 bases, and 11 bases stayed unmatched. CDR3 length: 16 amino acids. Germline loops: CDR1 MNHNS, CDR2 SASEGT. CDR3 bases: TGTGCCAGCAGTGAACTTCCAGGGGGATCGATATATGGCTACACCTTC. The encoded protein is CASSELPGGSIYGYTF.